These T cell receptor beta chains were read from a single sample in a study of cytomegalovirus exposure and HLA in healthy donors. The assay was immunoSEQ multiplex PCR, and TCRdb's table has in-frame clones only and misses some. The sample holds over 150,000 clones, around 80% seen once. Material for sequencing was PBMCs. The source is a woman in her twenties or thirties in good health and CMV-seropositive. CDR3s include the opening cysteine and the closing phenylalanine or tryptophan. The D gene is left open where the match is weak. Clone size appears in some rows only: once, few, many, or a class for an expanded clone.

size	D	J	length	V	DNA	CDR3
few	.	TRBJ1-1	13	TRBV5-1	TGCGCCAGCAGCTTAAACAGGGCTCCCGAAGCTTTCTTT	CASSLNRAPEAFF
.	.	TRBJ2-2	15	TRBV7-3	TGTGCCAGCAGCTTATCCGGGACGAACACCGGGGAGCTGTTTTTT	CASSLSGTNTGELFF
.	TRBD1	TRBJ1-3	16	TRBV28	TGTGCCAGCAGTTTATTAGACAGGGAGACTGGAAACACCATATATTTT	CASSLLDRETGNTIYF
.	.	TRBJ1-4	13	TRBV30	TGTGCCTGGAGTCAGGGGCAGAAGGAAAAACTGTTTTTT	CAWSQGQKEKLFF
.	.	TRBJ2-3	16	TRBV7-6	TGTGCCAGCAGCTTAGGAGGAGGGCTAGGGGCAGATACGCAGTATTTT	CASSLGGGLGADTQYF
.	.	TRBJ1-3	15	TRBV6-5	TGTGCCAGCAGTTACGGGCTTGTCGCTGGAAACACCATATATTTT	CASSYGLVAGNTIYF
.	.	TRBJ2-2	16	TRBV25-1	TGTGCCAGCAGGGAAGGGGGGGCAGGGAACACCGGGGAGCTGTTTTTT	CASREGGAGNTGELFF
once	.	TRBJ2-3	14	TRBV5-1	TGCGCCAGCAGCCCCGGAGATAGCACAGATACGCAGTATTTT	CASSPGDSTDTQYF
.	.	TRBJ1-1	15	TRBV6-6	TGTGCCAGCAGTCTCACCGGGACACCGAACACTGAAGCTTTCTTT	CASSLTGTPNTEAFF
.	.	TRBJ1-1	11	TRBV11-2	TGTGCCAGCAGCTTGGGGGCGGCGACTTTCTTT	CASSLGAATFF
.	.	TRBJ1-1	12	TRBV30	TGTGCCTGGACCCGCCTCGAGTACCGAGCTTTCTTT	CAWTRLEYRAFF
once	.	TRBJ1-6	14	TRBV6-5	TGTGCCAGCAGTTACGCGGTCTTCGGTTCACCCCTCCACTTT	CASSYAVFGSPLHF
.	TRBD1	TRBJ1-4	12	TRBV19	TGTGCCAGTAGTGGGACAGTAGAAAAACTGTTTTTT	CASSGTVEKLFF
few	TRBD1	TRBJ2-7	15	TRBV4-1	TGCGCCAGCAGCCAAGGTGGGACAGTAACCTACGAGCAGTACTTC	CASSQGGTVTYEQYF
.	.	TRBJ2-7	14	TRBV11-2	TGTGCCAGCAGCTTAACAGCTTCCCCACAAAGAGCCTACTTC	CASSLTASPQRAYF
.	TRBD1	TRBJ1-1	12	TRBV11-2	TGTGCCAGCAGCTTCTGGACAGGAATGGCTTTCTTT	CASSFWTGMAFF
.	TRBD1	TRBJ2-2	15	TRBV15	TGTGCCACCAGCAGTGGACAGGGAGCCACCGGGGAGCTGTTTTTT	CATSSGQGATGELFF
.	TRBD1	TRBJ1-2	16	TRBV18	TGTGCCAGCTCGACGAATACAGGGGGCGAAACCTATGGCTACACCTTC	CASSTNTGGETYGYTF
.	.	TRBJ1-1	12	TRBV6-5	TGTGCCAGCAGCCGCGGCAACACTGAAGCTTTCTTT	CASSRGNTEAFF
.	TRBD1	TRBJ1-1	14	TRBV6-5	TGTGCCAGCAGTAAACTCTCAGGGGGCACTGAAGCTTTCTTT	CASSKLSGGTEAFF
.	.	TRBJ2-1	16	TRBV4-3	TGCGCCAGCAGCCAAGAGGACTATTCTTCCTACAATGAGCAGTTCTTC	CASSQEDYSSYNEQFF
.	TRBD1	TRBJ1-2	15	TRBV9	TGTGCCAGCAGCCCGCTGGCACAGGGGTTTGATGGCTACACCTTC	CASSPLAQGFDGYTF
.	.	TRBJ1-4	15	TRBV10-1	TGCGCCAGCAGTGACAGGGGTCGGACTAATGAAAAACTGTTTTTT	CASSDRGRTNEKLFF
.	.	TRBJ1-1	14	TRBV11-1	TGTGCCAGCAGCCCCTCAGAGGGGGACACTGAAGCTTTCTTT	CASSPSEGDTEAFF
.	.	TRBJ1-2	16	TRBV10-3	TGTGCCATCAACCGGGACACCCTTAGGGGTAACTATGGCTACACCTTC	CAINRDTLRGNYGYTF
.	TRBD1	TRBJ2-1	14	TRBV7-2	TGTGCCAGCAGCTACAGGGGCTCCTACAATGAGCAGTTCTTC	CASSYRGSYNEQFF
.	.	TRBJ1-4	13	TRBV5-8	TGTGCCAGCAGCCGGGGAGTGGTTGGAAAACTGTTTTTT	CASSRGVVGKLFF
.	.	TRBJ2-5	13	TRBV7-6	TGTGCCAGCAGCTTGCGCCTCCAAGAGACCCAGTACTTC	CASSLRLQETQYF
once	.	TRBJ2-1	15	TRBV7-3	TGTGCCAGCAGCTTAACCGGGGTAATCTACAATGAGCAGTTCTTC	CASSLTGVIYNEQFF